The 12 T cell receptor beta chains reported below all come from one sample, sequenced in a study of control samples from healthy donors and cancer patients (TCRdb year 2020). Library prep was done by the immunoSEQ multiplex PCR assay. Imported from immuneACCESS, the table was reduced by TCRdb to in-frame sequences with V and J called. These copies leave out some clones; in studies compared against another copy, an unresolved V gene accounts for under half, and the cause of the remainder is not known. The sample records roughly 73,000 clones, roughly 92% of which are singletons. The ten largest clones represent over 4.5% of the sample. What was sequenced was blood. The receptors come from an older woman in good health.

This clone was seen only once. The chain uses TRBV19 and TRBJ2-2; D gene uncertain. Germline CDR1 is LNHDA and CDR2 is SQIVND (reference sequence). This CDR3 is 14 amino acids long. With 5 bases removed from V and 5 bases from J, the gap between germline ends came to 12 bases. This CDR3 is CASSPRWSTGELFF. For the CDR3, the DNA is TGTGCCAGTAGTCCCCGGTGGAGTACCGGGGAGCTGTTTTTT. Full variable domain (missing parts from reference TRBV19 and TRBJ2-2): DGGITQSPKYLFRKEGQNVTLSCEQNLNHDAMYWYRQDPGQGLRLIYYSQIVNDFQKGDIAEGYSVSREKKESFPLTVTSAQKNPTAFYLCASSPRWSTGELFFGEGSRLTVL.

This clone was counted once. The chain couples TRBV24-1 to TRBJ1-2; TRBD1 aligns across 8 bases. The J segment lost 5 bases and the V segment lost 4 bases, leaving 5 bases of the junction unmatched. The V gene's germline CDR1 is KGHDR and CDR2 SFDVKD. The CDR3 sequence is 14 residues long. DNA for the CDR3: TGTGCCACCAGTGACCCGGACAGGGTGTATGGCTACACCTTC. Protein: CATSDPDRVYGYTF.

V and J are TRBV7-9 and TRBJ1-6, with a tentative D call TRBD1 (6 bases). V was shortened by 3 bases and J by 10 bases, with 13 bases between the two germline ends. The CDR3 runs to 14 residues. Germline CDR1 is SEHNR and CDR2 is FQNEAQ (reference sequence). The chain's CDR3 is CASSLEQGSSPLHF. Here the CDR3 DNA reads TGTGCCAGCAGCTTGGAACAGGGAAGCTCACCCCTCCACTTT.

V usage is TRBV2 and J usage is TRBJ2-3; 9 bases line up with TRBD1. Germline V gene data show CDR1 as SNHLY and CDR2 as FYNNEI. J lost 5 bases, V lost 6 bases, and 3 bases had no gene match. This CDR3 contains 13 residues. The chain's CDR3 is CASRGTGLDTQYF. CDR3 bases: TGTGCCAGCAGGGGGACAGGGTTAGATACGCAGTATTTT.

This clone appeared once. The chain couples TRBV28 to TRBJ2-4; 10 nucleotides align to TRBD2. Looked up from germline, CDR1 is MDHEN and CDR2 is SYDVKM. The CDR3 is 15 residues long. With 5 bases clipped from V and 0 bases from J, the junction kept 1 base outside the gene matches. The CDR3 is CASSLAGVAKNIQYF. CDR3 DNA sequence: TGTGCCAGCAGTCTAGCGGGGGTAGCCAAAAACATTCAGTACTTC.

V is TRBV3-1 (or the pseudogene TRBV3-2) and J is TRBJ2-3; TRBD2 is a possible D gene (6 bases). The germline gives CDR1 LGHDT, CDR2 YNNKEL (reference sequence). Trimming stripped 2 bases from V and 0 bases from J, with 9 bases between. The CDR3 totals 15 residues. The CDR3 DNA follows: TGTGCCAGCAGCCAATTCGGGAGTAGCACAGATACGCAGTATTTT. Protein sequence: CASSQFGSSTDTQYF.

The rearrangement joins TRBV30 to TRBJ1-3; 7 bases map to TRBD1. There are 11 residues in the CDR3. The J segment lost 11 bases and the V segment lost 8 bases, leaving 9 bases of the junction unmatched. CDR1 and CDR2 (germline): GTSNPN, SVGIG (reference sequence). The chain's CDR3 is CALGRGLSIYF. CDR3 DNA sequence: TGTGCCCTGGGGAGGGGGCTTTCCATATATTTT.

J is TRBJ1-3 and V is TRBV11-2, with 7 bases lining up with TRBD1. The CDR3 is made up of 14 amino acids. Germline assignment: CDR1 SGHAT and CDR2 FQNNGV. V lost 1 base to trimming and J lost 9 bases; unmatched junction nucleotides: 6. As DNA, the CDR3 is TGTGCCAGCAGCTTAGTAAGACAGGGAGGCACCATATATTTT. Amino acids: CASSLVRQGGTIYF.

The chain recombines TRBV6-5 with TRBJ2-1; D gene ambiguous. CDR1 and CDR2 (germline): MNHEY, SVGAGI. Trimming removed 5 bases from V and 6 bases from J, with 8 bases in between. There are 12 residues in the CDR3. The CDR3 bases are TGTGCCAGCAGTACGGAGCTCAATGAGCAGTTCTTC. Protein: CASSTELNEQFF.

The CDR3: CASSIRRGSGSLNNEQFF. CDR3 DNA sequence: TGTGCCAGTAGTATCCGGAGGGGTAGCGGGTCTTTAAACAATGAGCAGTTCTTC. The V gene is TRBV19, the J gene TRBJ2-1, with TRBD2 matching 7 bases. Per the germline V gene, CDR1 is LNHDA and CDR2 is SQIVND (reference sequence). The V segment lost 3 bases and the J segment 5 bases; nucleotides outside the gene matches: 16. The CDR3 is 18 residues long. The full variable domain, with the rest looked up from reference TRBV19 and TRBJ2-1, is DGGITQSPKYLFRKEGQNVTLSCEQNLNHDAMYWYRQDPGQGLRLIYYSQIVNDFQKGDIAEGYSVSREKKESFPLTVTSAQKNPTAFYLCASSIRRGSGSLNNEQFFGPGTRLTVL.

CDR3 residues: CASSEVSMNTEAFF. The CDR3 nucleotides read TGTGCCAGCAGTGAAGTCAGCATGAACACTGAAGCTTTCTTT. The chain recombines TRBV2 with TRBJ1-1; D ambiguous. V shed 1 base and J shed 0 bases, with 6 bases lying between them. In germline, CDR1 is SNHLY, CDR2 FYNNEI. This CDR3 has 14 residues.

The V gene is TRBV15, the J gene TRBJ2-1, with 8 bases aligning to TRBD2. Germline assignment: CDR1 LNHNV and CDR2 YYDKDF (reference sequence). CDR3 length equals 14 residues. With V trimmed by 5 bases and J by 8 bases, 8 bases remained unmatched. CDR3 loop: CATSPGTSRDEQFF. The CDR3 nucleotides are TGTGCCACCAGCCCCGGGACTAGTAGGGATGAGCAGTTCTTC.